The 5 T cell receptor beta chains given below trace back to one sample, sequenced in a study of T-cell memory formation after mild COVID-19. TCRdb called the 5' RACE reads again in MiXCR, with one record for every CDR3 protein. Of a few hundred thousand distinct CDR3 sequences listed, around 16% were seen once; the top ten hold 22%. The sequencing sample was made of PBMCs or a T cell subset sorted from them (not recorded which). These receptors were collected from a man aged 18-30 years who had mild COVID-19 (a few samples of this study predate the infection). Cell type and time point are not known.

The rearrangement joins TRBV10-3 to TRBJ1-5, with D unresolved. CDR1 and CDR2 from the germline V gene are ENHRY and SYGVKD. The ends were cut back, 6 bases at V and 0 bases at J, with 12 bases in the middle. This CDR3 is built from 15 residues. The chain's CDR3 is CAISPGRYSNQPQHF. The CDR3 nucleotides are TGTGCCATCAGCCCTGGACGGTATAGCAATCAGCCCCAGCATTTT.

In this sample, this clonotype turned up a few times. The V and J genes are TRBV7-3 and TRBJ1-1; D remains ambiguous. Germline values: CDR1 SGHTA, CDR2 FQGTGA. There are 13 residues in the CDR3. With 1 base removed from V and 5 bases from J, the gap between germline ends came to 8 bases. The DNA of the CDR3 is TGTGCCAGCAGCTTAAGTCAAGAAACTGAAGCTTTCTTT. This encodes CASSLSQETEAFF.

This clonotype was observed a few times. The J gene is TRBJ2-2, the V gene TRBV11-2; D is possibly TRBD2 (6 bases). The CDR3 runs 14 residues. Germline values: CDR1 SGHAT, CDR2 FQNNGV. Trimming removed 2 bases at V and 7 bases at J, with 11 bases between. The CDR3 nucleotides read TGTGCCAGCAGCTTAAGTAGGGGACTCGGGGAGCTGTTTTTT. Protein: CASSLSRGLGELFF.

CDR3 nucleotide sequence: TGTGCCAGCAGTCCGTCAGTTGGGGGGATAGGCTACAATGAGCAGTTCTTC. Amino acid sequence: CASSPSVGGIGYNEQFF. The V and J genes are TRBV27 and TRBJ2-1; tentatively, D is TRBD2 (6 bases). V dropped 5 bases and J dropped 3 bases, with 20 bases sitting between them. Germline assignment: CDR1 MNHEY and CDR2 SMNVEV (reference sequence). The CDR3 has 17 residues.

This clonotype was seen a few times. The chain links TRBV12-3 or TRBV12-4 to TRBJ2-5, with TRBD2 identical over 9 bases. J lost 5 bases, V lost 5 bases, and 12 bases had no gene match. The length of the CDR3 is 16 residues. The CDR3 nucleotides read TGTGCCAGCAGTCTTCGCAATAGCGGGGGTTGGGAGACCCAGTACTTC. Translated, it gives CASSLRNSGGWETQYF.